Here is one T cell receptor (beta chain) with its context. Antigen unknown. These data come from a study of shared clonotypes between healthy human individuals. Notes on the study in general: Donor clonotype sharing was expected to depend on sequencing depth. Incompleteness in sorted-subset sequencing, despite large depth, was shown by rarefaction. Sharing across four donors was highest in naive CD4 (about 5%) and lowest in memory CD8 (approximately 0.4%).

Between the trimmed V and J ends, which lost 1 base and 3 bases, there was a span of 25 bases. CDR1 and CDR2 (germline): SGHVS, FNYEAQ. CDR3 length: 19 residues. Roughly 210 ng DNA, 30,000 or so T cell genomes, went into each sorted-subset replicate PCR. TCRdb's table, derived via immunoSEQ multiplex PCR, lists solely in-frame clones and lacks some. The sample lists about 980,000 clones; around three quarters were seen once. The sample consisted of memory CD4+ T cells sorted from blood. Subset denoted: CD45RA-negative fraction. This chain joins TRBV7-6 and TRBJ2-7; D might be TRBD2 (6 bases). The receptor's source is a man aged 18 to 30 in good health. The CDR3 nucleotides read TGTGCCAGCAGCTTAGGGCACGGGACTCCATACCCCAAATACTACGAGCAGTACTTC. It specifies CASSLGHGTPYPKYYEQYF.